The entry below describes one T cell receptor (beta chain). This clone showed up just once. There is no known antigen for this receptor. Nothing much larger sits one base from this clone, and base qualities are not available. The sample is drawn from a study of OX40 agonist ivuxolimab in advanced cancers. Background on the whole study: Ivuxolimab was an agonistic, fully human IgG2 monoclonal antibody directed against OX40 (CD134), a costimulatory receptor. Intravenous ivuxolimab was administered to patients every 2 weeks at six dose levels: 0.01, 0.1, 0.3, 1.5, 3 and 10 mg/kg. The dose-escalation cohort was about 83% male with a mean age of around 62 years, ranging from roughly 23 to 80. Prior anti-PD-1, anti-PD-L1 or anti-CTLA-4 therapy was permitted, and checkpoint inhibitors had been received by roughly two fifths of dose-escalation patients. The paper reports the monotherapy dose-escalation portion (N of about 51 patients) of the phase I ivuxolimab trial. The purpose of peripheral TCRbeta sequencing was to test whether ivuxolimab changed TCR sequence diversity and led to clonal T-cell expansion. Among the 50 to 55 dose-escalation patients, some 20 had hepatocellular carcinoma, around 15 melanoma, 9 renal cell carcinoma and 9 head and neck cancer. Partial responses occurred in three dose-escalation patients: two with cutaneous melanoma and one with hepatocellular carcinoma. What the study reported, not specific to this receptor: Low levels of normalized T-cell clonal expansion were also seen in some nonresponding patients. In the 0.1-3.0 mg/kg groups, partial responders had among the lowest normalized peripheral clonal expansion, particularly in CD8+ T cells. At doses of 0.1 to 3.0 mg/kg, clonal expansion of both CD4+ and CD8+ blood T cells was observed from baseline to week 6. After ivuxolimab, expanded clones were on average more numerous among CD8+ T cells than among CD4+ T cells. The antigen specificity of the peripheral T cells that underwent clonal expansion was not determined.

Genomic DNA was extracted from sorted cells for sequencing of the TCRbeta CDR3 region. The immunoSEQ Assay was used for sequencing of TCRbeta CDR3 regions. In TCRdb, the immuneACCESS table is reduced to in-frame sequences with V and J assigned. These tables do not hold every clone; where another copy was compared, an unresolved V gene accounts for under half, and the others remain unexplained. Across this sample there are about 60,000 clones, with approximately 83% seen only once. Around 0.7% of the sample lies in the top ten. Patients with autoimmune disease history or receiving systemic immunosuppression were excluded from the trial. Peripheral blood for TCR sequencing was drawn from every dose cohort at baseline, at cycle 4 day 1 and at cycle 7 day 1. Samples were obtained from an open-label, multicenter, first-in-human phase I dose-escalation trial of ivuxolimab. Adults with locally advanced or metastatic melanoma, renal cell carcinoma, hepatocellular carcinoma or head and neck squamous cell carcinoma were enrolled in the trial. Before TCR sequencing, CD4+ T cells and CD8+ T cells from peripheral blood were sorted into separate populations.

Taken from the germline V gene (reference sequence), the CDR1 and CDR2 loops are LNHNV and YYDKDF. Germline trimming: 1 base from V, 3 bases from J; junction bases outside gene matches: 8. Spanning cysteine to phenylalanine, the CDR3 consists of 19 amino acids. Only the CDR3 portion is preserved as DNA: 57 bases, with reading frame beginning at the first base. The source was CD4+ or CD8+ T cells sorted from blood, collected in a trial of the OX40 agonist ivuxolimab. This receptor was taken from an adult with an advanced solid tumor such as melanoma, head and neck, liver or kidney cancer. The V and J genes are TRBV15 and TRBJ2-2; 13 bases in the junction line up with TRBD2. The CDR3 reads CATSRGGLAGLWDTGELFF. The nucleotides are TGTGCCACCAGCAGAGGGGGACTAGCGGGGTTATGGGACACCGGGGAGCTGTTTTTT.